In its sample, the clone carrying this T cell receptor (beta chain) was seen many times. CDR1 and CDR2 (germline): MNHEY, SVGAGI. The CDR3 runs 13 residues. Trimming pared 0 bases from V and 4 bases from J, leaving 6 bases between. MiXCR, applied by TCRdb to the 5' RACE reads, yields one record per CDR3 protein. In the table there are about 36,000 distinct CDR3 sequences, roughly 5.6% of which are singletons. This specimen belongs to a study of spatial heterogeneity in lung cancer. Study-wide context: There were consistently more beta-chain sequences detected than alpha-chain sequences.

The time point denotes: sample taken at primary tumor resection. Researchers sequenced whole RNA taken from tumor, nontumor lung or frozen PBMC without sorting. The chain links TRBV6-5 to TRBJ2-5, with a possible D match to TRBD1 (6 bases). The material was PBMCs, obtained at surgery. This TCR derives from a female donor with early-stage non-small cell lung cancer. CDR3 sequence (DNA): TGTGCCAGCAGTTACTCGGACAGAGAGACCCAGTACTTC. It specifies CASSYSDRETQYF.